Following are 13 T cell receptor beta chains from one sample sequenced in a study of cytomegalovirus exposure and HLA in healthy donors (dated by TCRdb to about 2017). To prepare the library, the immunoSEQ multiplex PCR assay was applied. For the multiplex PCR, a mixture combining 60 forward primers for TCR Vbeta segments and 13 reverse primers for TCR Jbeta segments was used. Drawn from immuneACCESS, this table holds only the in-frame rearrangements with V and J called that TCRdb kept. Clones are partly lost; checked studies trace under half to an unresolved V gene and leave the rest unexplained. This sample gives more than 100,000 clones in total; around 61% of them show up just once. The ten largest clones add up to under 3.5% of the sample. What was sequenced was PBMCs. Every receptor here comes from a woman between 50 and 59 years old in good health and CMV-seronegative.

This clone was recorded a few times. V gene TRBV11-2 combines with J gene TRBJ2-7; 8 bases are shared with TRBD2. The V and J ends lost 1 base and 7 bases, in that order; junction bases with no gene match: 9. The CDR3 has 15 residues. Per germline, CDR1 SGHAT and CDR2 FQNNGV. The CDR3 coding sequence is TGTGCCAGCAGCTTAGCGGCGGGGGGTCTGGGAGAGCAGTACTTC. Amino acid sequence: CASSLAAGGLGEQYF.

CDR3 residues: CASSLSGVNNSPLHF. CDR3 nucleotide sequence: TGTGCCAGCAGCTTGTCAGGGGTGAATAATTCACCCCTCCACTTT. This chain uses TRBV13 with TRBJ1-6; a possible D gene is TRBD1 (6 bases). Per the germline V gene, CDR1 is PRHDT and CDR2 is FYEKMQ (reference sequence). V was cut by 3 bases and J by 5 bases, with 11 bases left in between. CDR3 size: 15 residues.

The rearrangement links TRBV28 to TRBJ2-7; a weak D match, TRBD1 (5 bases). Trimming cost V 4 bases and J 3 bases, with 13 bases left between them. CDR3 size: 14 residues. The germline CDR1 and CDR2 sequences are MDHEN and SYDVKM. The CDR3 here is CASSSTGKFYEQYF. The CDR3 DNA reads TGTGCCAGCAGTTCTACAGGTAAATTCTACGAGCAGTACTTC.

This clone was detected only once. The chain uses TRBV19 and TRBJ2-5, with D possibly matching TRBD1 (5 bases). CDR1 is LNHDA, CDR2 SQIVND, per germline (reference sequence). The CDR3 is 13 amino acids. The V end lost 5 bases, the J end lost 4 bases, and 11 bases lay between the germline ends. In DNA, the CDR3 is TGTGCCAGTAGTCAGTGGGGCGTAGAGACCCAGTACTTC. It translates to CASSQWGVETQYF.

With respect to this clone: Other DNA sequences from this sample encode an identical CDR3 as well. V and J are TRBV4-1 and TRBJ2-1; the match to TRBD2 covers 11 bases. Looked up from germline, CDR1 is MGHRA and CDR2 is YSYEKL. Trimming at V came to 4 bases and at J to 4 bases, leaving 9 bases not matched to a gene. This CDR3 contains 17 residues. The chain's CDR3 is CASSRALAGVIYNEQFF. Here the CDR3 DNA reads TGCGCCAGCAGCCGCGCACTAGCGGGGGTGATTTACAATGAGCAGTTCTTC.

V is TRBV4-3 and J is TRBJ1-1; D not certain. Looked up from germline, CDR1 is LGHNA and CDR2 is YSLEER. The CDR3 contains 14 residues. V was pared by 3 bases and J by 1 base, with 9 bases between. The CDR3 here is CASSHVVGNTEAFF. CDR3 nucleotides: TGCGCCAGCAGCCATGTAGTTGGGAACACTGAAGCTTTCTTT.

The chain has TRBV7-9 and TRBJ1-4, with D tentatively TRBD1 (5 bases). This CDR3 comprises 14 residues. Trimming left V 5 bases short and J 7 bases short, with 14 bases between. Looked up from germline, CDR1 is SEHNR and CDR2 is FQNEAQ (reference sequence). CDR3 nucleotide sequence: TGTGCCAGCAGCCCCAGGGATGAGGTTGAAAAACTGTTTTTT. Its translation: CASSPRDEVEKLFF.

This clone has just a few counts. The V call is TRBV25-1, the J call TRBJ1-1; TRBD1 matches at 7 bases. There are 15 residues in the CDR3. CDR1 is MGHDK and CDR2 is SYGVNS in the germline V gene. V dropped 5 bases and J dropped 1; count of bases not matched to a gene: 7. CDR3 in amino acids: CASSPTPGGNTEAFF. CDR3 in DNA: TGTGCCAGCAGTCCCACCCCAGGGGGGAACACTGAAGCTTTCTTT.

A note on this clone: The sample contains more than one DNA sequence encoding this CDR3. This chain uses TRBV2 with TRBJ1-2, with D possibly being TRBD1 (6 bases). The V end lost 1 base, the J end lost 5 bases, and 14 bases lay between the germline ends. Per germline, CDR1 SNHLY and CDR2 FYNNEI. The CDR3 totals 15 residues. CDR3 region: CASSEESGQRYGYTF. As DNA, the CDR3 is TGTGCCAGCAGTGAAGAGTCAGGACAGCGATATGGCTACACCTTC.

On this clone itself: Relative to the germline gene, one junction end is altered; a read error may explain this. J is TRBJ2-5 and V is TRBV5-4; D is perhaps TRBD2 (7 bases). Germline values: CDR1 SGHNT, CDR2 YYREEE (reference sequence). The CDR3 has 15 amino acids. The CDR3 loop is CASRLGGGAGETQYF. DNA for the CDR3: TGTGCCAGCAGATTGGGAGGGGGGGCAGGAGAGACCCAGTACTTC.

This clone has a single count. This chain uses TRBV28 with TRBJ1-2, with a tentative D call TRBD1 (6 bases). CDR1 and CDR2 from the germline V gene are MDHEN and SYDVKM. This CDR3 is built from 13 residues. The V and J ends lost 4 bases and 7 bases respectively, with 13 bases between them. CDR3 sequence: CASSYRAQGGYTF. For the CDR3, the DNA is TGTGCCAGCAGTTACAGGGCCCAAGGTGGCTACACCTTC.

This clone was detected once. For the CDR3, the DNA is TGTGCCAGCAGCACAGGAGCTTATGGCTACACCTTC. The encoded protein is CASSTGAYGYTF. The chain links TRBV7-9 to TRBJ1-2, with D maybe TRBD1 (5 bases). CDR3 length: 12 residues. Trimming removed 5 bases from V and 5 bases from J, with 9 bases in between. Germline V gene sequence: CDR1 SEHNR, CDR2 FQNEAQ (reference sequence).

This clone has only a few counts. This chain links TRBV5-1 with TRBJ1-6, with D possibly being TRBD1 (6 bases). Germline CDR1 reads SGHRS; CDR2 reads YFSETQ. V shed 4 bases and J shed 7 bases, with 15 bases lying between them. This CDR3 contains 15 residues. CDR3 region: CASSVEGRGNSPLHF. The CDR3 nucleotides read TGCGCCAGCAGCGTAGAGGGAAGGGGGAATTCACCCCTCCACTTT.